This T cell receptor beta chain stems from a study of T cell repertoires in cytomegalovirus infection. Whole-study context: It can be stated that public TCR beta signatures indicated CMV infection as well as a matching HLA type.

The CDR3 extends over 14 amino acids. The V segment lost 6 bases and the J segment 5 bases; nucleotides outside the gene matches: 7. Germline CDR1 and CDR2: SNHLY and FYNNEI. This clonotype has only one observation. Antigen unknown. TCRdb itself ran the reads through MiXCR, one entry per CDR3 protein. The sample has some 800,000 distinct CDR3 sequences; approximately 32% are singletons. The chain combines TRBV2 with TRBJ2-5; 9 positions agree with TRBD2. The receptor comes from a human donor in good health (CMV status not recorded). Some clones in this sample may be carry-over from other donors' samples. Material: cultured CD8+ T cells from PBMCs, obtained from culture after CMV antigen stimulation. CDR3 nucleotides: TGTGCCAGCAGGGCGGGGGGGGGGCTTGAGACCCAGTACTTC. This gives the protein CASRAGGGLETQYF.